This TCR beta chain derives from a study of blood T cells in healthy people across ages. General observations from the study: Correlation between TCR beta diversity and naive T cell percentage was strong. Per million T cells, the diversity of TCR beta decreased roughly linearly as age advanced. Naive CD4+ cell counts and diversity both ran higher in long-lived than in aged donors.

No fewer than 6 million PBMCs went into each sample. On this clonotype: What it recognizes is unknown.

Through a sample-barcoded 5' primer and a J-beta primer mix, a second PCR was run for roughly 7 to 12 cycles. Via MiXCR, TCRdb re-called the 5' RACE reads, giving one row per CDR3 protein. This repertoire shows 1,500,000 or so distinct CDR3 sequences, 40% to 45% found once; its top ten account for 4%. Specimen: blood. This TCR was sampled from a woman aged 18 to 35 in good health.

CDR3 residues: CASSQADNEQYF. The CDR3 DNA is TGTGCCAGCAGCCAAGCCGACAATGAGCAGTACTTC. The gene calls are TRBV4-2 and TRBJ2-5; D not certain. Germline CDR1 reads LGHNA; CDR2 reads YNFKEQ. V dropped 1 base and J dropped 11 bases, with 11 bases sitting between them. CDR3 length: 12 amino acids.